The next 4 T cell receptor beta chains were all read from a single sample in a study of blood T cell repertoires in COVID-19. Sequencing used immunoSEQ multiplex PCR; TCRdb keeps in-frame clones, though not all of them. The table includes under 200,000 clones, approximately 74% detected once. The sequencing sample was made of peripheral blood. These receptor sequences come from a woman aged 80 or over with acute or convalescent COVID-19.

The genes are TRBV5-8 and TRBJ2-3; 8 bases fit TRBD2. V gave up 0 bases and J gave up 4 bases; unmatched junction bases: 10. This CDR3 comprises 17 residues. Per germline, CDR1 SGHTS and CDR2 YDEGEE. The CDR3 here is CASSLGRSGSSPDTQYF. The CDR3 DNA reads TGTGCCAGCAGCTTGGGGCGAAGCGGGAGTTCTCCAGATACGCAGTATTTT.

The gene calls are TRBV27 and TRBJ2-3, with D perhaps TRBD2 (5 bases). Per the germline V gene, CDR1 is MNHEY and CDR2 is SMNVEV (reference sequence). V was trimmed by 4 bases and J by 0 bases, leaving 14 bases between them. The CDR3 runs to 16 residues. This CDR3 reads CASSSGSRRSTDTQYF. In DNA, the CDR3 is TGTGCCAGCAGTTCGGGAAGTCGAAGGAGCACAGATACGCAGTATTTT.

The chain recombines TRBV15 with TRBJ2-2; TRBD1 aligns across 10 bases. CDR1 is LNHNV, CDR2 YYDKDF, per germline (reference sequence). This CDR3 has 17 residues. The J segment lost 5 bases and the V segment lost 5 bases, leaving 11 bases of the junction unmatched. Here the CDR3 reads CATSVTWDRGGTGELFF. CDR3 nucleotide sequence: TGTGCCACCAGCGTAACTTGGGACAGGGGCGGAACCGGGGAGCTGTTTTTT.

V gene TRBV28 combines with J gene TRBJ1-2; 7 bases map to TRBD1. After removal of 3 bases from V and 8 bases from J, the junction contained 15 bases not matched to a gene. This CDR3 contains 16 residues. Germline V gene sequence: CDR1 MDHEN, CDR2 SYDVKM. CDR3 bases: TGTGCCAGCAGTTTGGGACAGACCTTATATTTGCGCGGCTACACCTTC. Amino acid sequence: CASSLGQTLYLRGYTF.